The TCR beta chain under discussion was sequenced for a study of immune characterization of retroperitoneal liposarcoma. MiXCR, run by TCRdb on the PCR reads, gives a single entry per CDR3 protein. This table holds more than 10,000 distinct CDR3 sequences, 45% to 50% found once. Per the germline V gene, CDR1 is SGHVS and CDR2 is FNYEAQ. The CDR3 consists of 17 residues. Notes on this clonotype: This may be a read error: a much more frequent sequence differs by one nucleotide.

Sequencing input: tumor tissue. The V call is TRBV7-6, the J call TRBJ2-3; the match to TRBD2 covers 9 bases. The TCR comes from a female donor with retroperitoneal liposarcoma. CDR3: CASSSRLAGFSTATQYF. CDR3 DNA sequence: TGTGCTAGCAGCTCCAGGCTAGCGGGGTTCAGCACAGCTACGCAGTATTTT.